The TCR beta chain described here comes from a study of neoadjuvant nivolumab and ipilimumab in lung cancer. Profiled with immunoSEQ multiplex PCR; TCRdb holds only in-frame clones, not every one. Of over 25,000 clones listed, about 76% are singletons. The germline V gene has CDR1 SGHDT and CDR2 YYEEEE. There are 12 residues in the CDR3. V was clipped by 4 bases and J by 5 bases, with 9 bases between them. Material: tumor tissue, obtained after neoadjuvant nivolumab, alone or with ipilimumab, at or shortly before surgery. The receptor was isolated from an adult with non-small cell lung cancer. V gene TRBV5-6 combines with J gene TRBJ2-5; D not certain. The CDR3 DNA reads TGTGCCAGCAGCAACCCGGTGGAGACCCAGTACTTC. It yields the protein CASSNPVETQYF.